This T cell receptor (beta chain) was captured in a study of blood T cell repertoires in COVID-19. Study summary: Samples taken during acute and convalescent COVID-19 were collected in the United States, Italy and Spain. Sources were T cells, B-cell-depleted T cells, or PBMCs; the material itself was cDNA or gDNA.

The assay was immunoSEQ multiplex PCR, and TCRdb's table has in-frame clones only and misses some. The sample has approximately 240,000 clones; around 90% are singletons. Per the germline V gene, CDR1 is GTSNPN and CDR2 is SVGIG (reference sequence). The CDR3 consists of 13 residues. Trimming pared 3 bases from V and 10 bases from J, leaving 13 bases between. Recruits, aged about 18 to 95 years, lived in under 25 US areas. The TCR originated in a woman in her 30s with acute COVID-19. Sequencing was done on a sample of PBMCs or T cells enriched from blood (not recorded which). The chain carries TRBV30 and TRBJ1-6; D might be TRBD1 (5 bases). CDR3 coding DNA: TGTGCCTGGAGCTCAAACAGGTGGTCACCCCTCCACTTT. Translating gives CAWSSNRWSPLHF.